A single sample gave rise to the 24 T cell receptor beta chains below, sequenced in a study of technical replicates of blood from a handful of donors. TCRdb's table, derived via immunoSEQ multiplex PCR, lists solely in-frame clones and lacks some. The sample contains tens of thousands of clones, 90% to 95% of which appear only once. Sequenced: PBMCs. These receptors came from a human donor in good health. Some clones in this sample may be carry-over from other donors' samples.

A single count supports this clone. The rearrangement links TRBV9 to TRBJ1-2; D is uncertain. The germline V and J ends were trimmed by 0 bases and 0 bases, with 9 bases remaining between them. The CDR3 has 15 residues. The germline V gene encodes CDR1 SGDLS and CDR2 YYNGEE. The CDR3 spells CASSVDPTANYGYTF. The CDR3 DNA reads TGTGCCAGCAGCGTAGATCCCACTGCTAACTATGGCTACACCTTC.

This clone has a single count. The DNA for the CDR3 is TGCGCCAGCAGCTTGGGTCGGGGACAGAAGAACACTGAAGCTTTCTTT. The encoded protein is CASSLGRGQKNTEAFF. J is TRBJ1-1 and V is TRBV5-1; TRBD1 agrees at 7 bases. The germline V gene has CDR1 SGHRS and CDR2 YFSETQ. Germline trimming cut 0 bases from V and 1 base from J; bases unmatched to any gene: 6. The CDR3 runs to 16 residues.

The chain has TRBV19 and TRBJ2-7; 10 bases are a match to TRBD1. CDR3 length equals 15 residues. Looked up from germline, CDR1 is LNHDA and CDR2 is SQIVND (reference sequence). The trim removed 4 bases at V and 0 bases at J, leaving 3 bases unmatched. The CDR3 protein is CASSKGQGFSYEQYF. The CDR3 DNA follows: TGTGCCAGTAGTAAGGGACAGGGGTTCTCCTACGAGCAGTACTTC.

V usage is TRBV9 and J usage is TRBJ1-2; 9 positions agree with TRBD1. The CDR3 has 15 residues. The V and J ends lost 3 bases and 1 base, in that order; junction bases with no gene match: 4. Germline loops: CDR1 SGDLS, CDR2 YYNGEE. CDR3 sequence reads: CASSGGTGFNYGYTF. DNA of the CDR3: TGTGCCAGCAGCGGGGGGACAGGGTTTAACTATGGCTACACCTTC.

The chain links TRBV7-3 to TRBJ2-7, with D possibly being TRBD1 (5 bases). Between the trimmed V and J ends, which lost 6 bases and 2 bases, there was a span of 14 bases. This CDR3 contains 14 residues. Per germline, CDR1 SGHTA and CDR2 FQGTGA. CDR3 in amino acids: CASRYMTATYEQYF. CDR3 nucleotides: TGTGCCAGCAGGTACATGACAGCCACCTACGAGCAGTACTTC. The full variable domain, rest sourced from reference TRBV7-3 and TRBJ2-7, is GAGVSQTPSNKVTEKGKYVELRCDPISGHTALYWYRQSLGQGPEFLIYFQGTGAADDSGLPNDRFFAVRPEGSVSTLKIQRTERGDSAVYLCASRYMTATYEQYFGPGTRLTVT.

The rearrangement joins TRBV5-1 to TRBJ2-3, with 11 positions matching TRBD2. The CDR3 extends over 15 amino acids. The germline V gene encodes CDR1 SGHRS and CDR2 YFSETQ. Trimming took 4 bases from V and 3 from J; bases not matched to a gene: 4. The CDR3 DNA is TGCGCCAGCAGCGTTAGCGGGAGGGGAACAGATACGCAGTATTTT. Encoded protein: CASSVSGRGTDTQYF.

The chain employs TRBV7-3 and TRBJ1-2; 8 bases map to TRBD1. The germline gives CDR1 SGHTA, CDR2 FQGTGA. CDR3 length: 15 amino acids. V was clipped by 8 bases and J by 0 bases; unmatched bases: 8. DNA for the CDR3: TGTGCCAGCTCCCAATCAGGGGGCCCTAACTATGGCTACACCTTC. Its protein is CASSQSGGPNYGYTF. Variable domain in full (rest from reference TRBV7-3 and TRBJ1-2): GAGVSQTPSNKVTEKGKYVELRCDPISGHTALYWYRQSLGQGPEFLIYFQGTGAADDSGLPNDRFFAVRPEGSVSTLKIQRTERGDSAVYLCASSQSGGPNYGYTFGSGTRLTVV.

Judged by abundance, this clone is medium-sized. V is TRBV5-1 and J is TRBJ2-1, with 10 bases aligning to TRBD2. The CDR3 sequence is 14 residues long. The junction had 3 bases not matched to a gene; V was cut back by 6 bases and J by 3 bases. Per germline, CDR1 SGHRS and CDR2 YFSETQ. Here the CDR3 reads CASTLAGGYNEQFF. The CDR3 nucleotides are TGCGCCAGCACCTTAGCGGGGGGCTACAATGAGCAGTTCTTC.

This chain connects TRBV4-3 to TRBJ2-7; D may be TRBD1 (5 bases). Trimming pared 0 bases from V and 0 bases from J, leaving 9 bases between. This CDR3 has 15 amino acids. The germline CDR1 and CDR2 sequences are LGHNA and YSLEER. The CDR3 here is CASSQEQDSSYEQYF. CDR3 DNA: TGCGCCAGCAGCCAAGAACAAGACAGCTCCTACGAGCAGTACTTC.

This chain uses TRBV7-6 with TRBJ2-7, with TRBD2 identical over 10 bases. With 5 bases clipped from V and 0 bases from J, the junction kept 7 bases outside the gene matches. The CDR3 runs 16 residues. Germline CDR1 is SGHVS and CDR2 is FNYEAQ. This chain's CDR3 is CASSQGLAASSYEQYF. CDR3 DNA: TGTGCCAGCAGCCAAGGACTAGCGGCGAGCTCCTACGAGCAGTACTTC.

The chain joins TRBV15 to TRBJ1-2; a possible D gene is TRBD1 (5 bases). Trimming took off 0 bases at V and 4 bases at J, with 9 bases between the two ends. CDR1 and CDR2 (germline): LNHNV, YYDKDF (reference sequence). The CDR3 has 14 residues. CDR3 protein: CATSRDRQPYGYTF. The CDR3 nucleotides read TGTGCCACCAGCAGAGATCGACAGCCCTATGGCTACACCTTC.

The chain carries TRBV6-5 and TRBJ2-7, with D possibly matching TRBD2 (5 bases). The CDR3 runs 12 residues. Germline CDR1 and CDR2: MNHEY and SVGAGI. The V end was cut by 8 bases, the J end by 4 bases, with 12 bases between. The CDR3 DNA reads TGTGCCAGCTCCAGCGGTGCGTACGAGCAGTACTTC. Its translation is CASSSGAYEQYF.

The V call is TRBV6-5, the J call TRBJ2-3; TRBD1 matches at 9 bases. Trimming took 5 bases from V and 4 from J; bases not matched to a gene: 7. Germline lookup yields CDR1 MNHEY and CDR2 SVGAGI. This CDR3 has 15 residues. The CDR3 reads CASSQNRGLPDTQYF. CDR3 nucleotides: TGTGCCAGCAGTCAAAACAGGGGGCTGCCAGATACGCAGTATTTT.

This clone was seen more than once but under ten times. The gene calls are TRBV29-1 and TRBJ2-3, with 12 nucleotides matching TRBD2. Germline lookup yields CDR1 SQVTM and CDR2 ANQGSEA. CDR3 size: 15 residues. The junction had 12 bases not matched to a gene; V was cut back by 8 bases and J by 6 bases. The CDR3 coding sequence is TGCAGCACAAGGACTAGCGGGACGGAGAGGGATACGCAGTATTTT. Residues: CSTRTSGTERDTQYF.

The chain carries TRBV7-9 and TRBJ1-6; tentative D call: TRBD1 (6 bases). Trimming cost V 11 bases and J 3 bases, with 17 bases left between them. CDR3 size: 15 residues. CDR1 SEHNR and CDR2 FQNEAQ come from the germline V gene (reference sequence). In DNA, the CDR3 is TGTGCCGGTCAATTGGGGGCGAACTATAATTCACCCCTCCACTTT. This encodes CAGQLGANYNSPLHF. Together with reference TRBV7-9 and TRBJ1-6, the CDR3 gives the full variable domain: DTGVSQNPRHKITKRGQNVTFRCDPISEHNRLYWYRQTLGQGPEFLTYFQNEAQLEKSRLLSDRFSAERPKGSFSTLEIQRTEQGDSAMYLCAGQLGANYNSPLHFGNGTRLTVT.

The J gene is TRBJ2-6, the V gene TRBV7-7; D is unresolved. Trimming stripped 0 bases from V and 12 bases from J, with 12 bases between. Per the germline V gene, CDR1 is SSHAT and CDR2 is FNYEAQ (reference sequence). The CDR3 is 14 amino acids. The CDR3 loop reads CASSLAFPAVVLTF. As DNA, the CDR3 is TGTGCCAGCAGCTTAGCGTTCCCCGCAGTCGTCCTGACTTTC.

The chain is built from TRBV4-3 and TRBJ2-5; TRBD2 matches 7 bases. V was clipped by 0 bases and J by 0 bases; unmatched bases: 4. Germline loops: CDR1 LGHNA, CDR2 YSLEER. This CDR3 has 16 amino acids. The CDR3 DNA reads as TGCGCCAGCAGCCAAGATTGGGGGACTAACCAAGAGACCCAGTACTTC. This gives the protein CASSQDWGTNQETQYF.

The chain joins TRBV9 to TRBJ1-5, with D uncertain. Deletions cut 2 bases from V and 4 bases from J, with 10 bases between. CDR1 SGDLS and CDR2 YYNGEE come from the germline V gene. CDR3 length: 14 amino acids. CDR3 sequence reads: CASSVEDGNQPQHF. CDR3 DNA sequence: TGTGCCAGCAGCGTCGAGGATGGGAATCAGCCCCAGCATTTT. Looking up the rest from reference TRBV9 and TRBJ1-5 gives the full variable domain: DSGVTQTPKHLITATGQRVTLRCSPRSGDLSVYWYQQSLDQGLQFLIQYYNGEERAKGNILERFSAQQFPDLHSELNLSSLELGDSALYFCASSVEDGNQPQHFGDGTRLSIL.

The CDR3 region is CASSLGLAGAYEQYF. As DNA, the CDR3 is TGTGCCAGCAGCTTAGGCCTAGCGGGGGCCTACGAGCAGTACTTC. This chain joins TRBV7-9 and TRBJ2-7; TRBD2 aligns across 10 bases. Losses at the gene ends were 1 base for V and 2 bases for J; bases not matched to a gene: 2. Germline V CDR1 and CDR2: SEHNR, FQNEAQ (reference sequence). The CDR3 length is 15 residues.

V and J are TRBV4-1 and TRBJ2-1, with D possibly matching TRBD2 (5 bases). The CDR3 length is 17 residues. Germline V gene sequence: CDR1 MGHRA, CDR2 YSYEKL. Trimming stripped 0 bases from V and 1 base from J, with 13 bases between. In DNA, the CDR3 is TGCGCCAGCAGCCAAGAAGGAGCGGTGGCGTCCTACAATGAGCAGTTCTTC. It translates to CASSQEGAVASYNEQFF.

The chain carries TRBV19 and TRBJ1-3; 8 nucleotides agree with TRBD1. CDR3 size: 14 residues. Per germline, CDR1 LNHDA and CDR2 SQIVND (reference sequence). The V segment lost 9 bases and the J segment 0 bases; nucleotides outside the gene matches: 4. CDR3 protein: CASTTGGSGNTIYF. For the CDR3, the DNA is TGTGCCAGCACAACAGGGGGCTCTGGAAACACCATATATTTT.

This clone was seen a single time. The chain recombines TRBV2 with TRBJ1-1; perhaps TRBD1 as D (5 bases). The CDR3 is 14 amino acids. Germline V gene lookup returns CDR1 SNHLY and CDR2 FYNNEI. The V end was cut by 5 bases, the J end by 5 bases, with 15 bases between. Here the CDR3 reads CASSPDKGRTEAFF. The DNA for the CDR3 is TGTGCCAGCAGTCCAGACAAGGGGCGGACTGAAGCTTTCTTT.

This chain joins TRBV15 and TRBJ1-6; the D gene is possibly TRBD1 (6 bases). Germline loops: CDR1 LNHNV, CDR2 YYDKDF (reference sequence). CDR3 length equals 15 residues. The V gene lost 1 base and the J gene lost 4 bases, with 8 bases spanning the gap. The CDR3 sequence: CATSRGTGYNSPLHF. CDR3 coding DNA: TGTGCCACCAGCAGAGGTACAGGGTATAATTCACCCCTCCACTTT.

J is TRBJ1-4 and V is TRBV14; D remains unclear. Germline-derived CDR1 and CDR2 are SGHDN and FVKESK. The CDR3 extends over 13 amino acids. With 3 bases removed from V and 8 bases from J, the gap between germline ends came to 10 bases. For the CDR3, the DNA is TGTGCCAGCAGCCACTGGCCGGGGGAAAAACTGTTTTTT. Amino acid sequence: CASSHWPGEKLFF.